Shown below are 12 T cell receptor beta chains from a single sample sequenced in a study of beta chain features in type 1 diabetes. As every portion of the isolated RNA was reverse transcribed, the sequencing read expressed TCRB transcripts. TCRdb's copy holds only in-frame clones and misses some; the assay was immunoSEQ multiplex PCR. This sample carries around 250,000 clones, around a quarter of them seen once, and the ten largest clones take more than 3%. Specimen: central memory CD4+ T cells from blood. The receptors were gathered from a man under 40 in good health.

The chain joins TRBV7-2 to TRBJ2-5; D is unresolved. Trimming took 2 bases from V and 2 from J, leaving 15 bases between them. This CDR3 has 16 residues. Germline V gene data show CDR1 as SGHTA and CDR2 as FQGNSA. CDR3 sequence reads: CASSLYLGEVQETQYF. The CDR3 DNA reads as TGTGCCAGCAGCTTATATTTGGGTGAAGTTCAAGAGACCCAGTACTTC.

This clone was recorded a few times. The chain links TRBV2 to TRBJ1-1; 7 positions match TRBD1. V gave up 1 base and J gave up 7 bases; unmatched junction bases: 6. Germline CDR1 and CDR2: SNHLY and FYNNEI. The CDR3 has 14 amino acids. In nucleotides, the CDR3 is TGTGCCAGCAGTGAAGTATTAGGGGGCAGTGAAGCTTTCTTT. Amino acids: CASSEVLGGSEAFF.

V usage is TRBV20-1 and J usage is TRBJ1-1; D remains ambiguous. Germline assignment: CDR1 DFQATT and CDR2 SNEGSKA (reference sequence). The germline V and J ends were trimmed by 3 bases and 7 bases, with 6 bases remaining between them. The CDR3 length is 10 residues. Here the CDR3 reads CSASSIEAFF. DNA of the CDR3: TGCAGTGCTAGCTCTATTGAAGCTTTCTTT.

This chain joins TRBV6-6 and TRBJ1-6; D gene uncertain. This CDR3 is 13 amino acids long. Trimming removed 2 bases at V and 8 bases at J, with 7 bases between. Germline-derived CDR1 and CDR2 are MNHNY and SVGAGI (reference sequence). CDR3 loop: CASSYSRDSPLHF. The CDR3 coding sequence is TGTGCCAGCAGTTACAGCCGGGATTCACCCCTCCACTTT.

There are a few counts of this clone. The chain uses TRBV7-2 and TRBJ2-5, with no clear D. Germline CDR1 and CDR2: SGHTA and FQGNSA. This CDR3 is 11 amino acids long. Trimming shortened V by 5 bases and J by 5 bases, and 6 bases separated the two germline ends. This CDR3 reads CASSVWETQYF. Written as DNA, the CDR3 is TGTGCCAGCAGCGTGTGGGAGACCCAGTACTTC.

In this sample, this clone turned up a few times. The chain recombines TRBV4-2 with TRBJ2-3; D is tentatively TRBD1 or TRBD2 (6 bases each). The V gene's germline CDR1 is LGHNA and CDR2 YNFKEQ. V was trimmed by 4 bases and J by 2 bases, leaving 16 bases between them. The CDR3 runs 16 residues. This CDR3 is CASSRRGAGSTDTQYF. CDR3 bases: TGTGCCAGCAGCCGGAGGGGGGCCGGTTCCACAGATACGCAGTATTTT.

Only a few counts were recorded for this clone. The gene calls are TRBV2 and TRBJ2-7; TRBD1 matches 7 bases. V lost 6 bases, J lost 7 bases, and 3 bases stayed unmatched. The germline gives CDR1 SNHLY, CDR2 FYNNEI. This CDR3 is 11 amino acids long. The CDR3 sequence is CASRRGREQYF. The DNA of the CDR3 is TGTGCCAGCAGGAGGGGGCGTGAGCAGTACTTC.

This clone appeared a few times. The gene calls are TRBV6-5 and TRBJ1-2; 9 nucleotides match TRBD1. CDR1 MNHEY and CDR2 SVGAGI come from the germline V gene. There are 13 residues in the CDR3. Trimming cost V 5 bases and J 7 bases; bases outside gene matches: 5. The CDR3 here is CASSKGQGAGYTF. The CDR3 DNA sequence: TGTGCCAGCAGTAAGGGACAGGGCGCTGGCTACACCTTC.

There are many counts of this clone. V is TRBV6-1 and J is TRBJ2-3; 10 nucleotides line up with TRBD2. Trimming removed 6 bases from V and 0 bases from J; junction bases left unmatched: 3. The CDR3 length is 15 residues. The germline CDR1 and CDR2 sequences are MNHNS and SASEGT. The CDR3 here is CASSLLAGSTDTQYF. CDR3 sequence (DNA): TGTGCCAGCAGCCTACTAGCGGGAAGCACAGATACGCAGTATTTT.

In its sample, this clone was seen many times. Other DNA sequences within the sample encode an identical CDR3. The V and J genes are TRBV30 and TRBJ2-6; D unresolved. Trimming removed 4 bases at V and 4 bases at J, with 5 bases between. The CDR3 extends over 12 amino acids. Germline CDR1 and CDR2: GTSNPN and SVGIG (reference sequence). CDR3 region: CAWNSGANVLTF. For the CDR3, the DNA is TGTGCCTGGAATTCAGGGGCCAACGTCCTGACTTTC.

V and J are TRBV10-3 and TRBJ2-3; TRBD2 aligns across 14 bases. The ends lost 10 bases at V and 3 bases at J; junction bases unmatched: 15. Looked up from germline, CDR1 is ENHRY and CDR2 is SYGVKD. CDR3 size: 18 residues. DNA of the CDR3: TGTGCCACCCGCGCGACTAGCGGGGGGGAAGGTGGGACAGATACGCAGTATTTT. Amino acid sequence: CATRATSGGEGGTDTQYF.

In its sample, this clone was seen a few times. The V gene is TRBV5-4, the J gene TRBJ2-3; D unclear. This CDR3 has 15 amino acids. The V gene's germline CDR1 is SGHNT and CDR2 YYREEE (reference sequence). V was pared by 5 bases and J by 0 bases, with 13 bases between. CDR3 DNA: TGTGCCAGCAGTTTAGACGGCCTTAGCACAGATACGCAGTATTTT. As protein: CASSLDGLSTDTQYF.